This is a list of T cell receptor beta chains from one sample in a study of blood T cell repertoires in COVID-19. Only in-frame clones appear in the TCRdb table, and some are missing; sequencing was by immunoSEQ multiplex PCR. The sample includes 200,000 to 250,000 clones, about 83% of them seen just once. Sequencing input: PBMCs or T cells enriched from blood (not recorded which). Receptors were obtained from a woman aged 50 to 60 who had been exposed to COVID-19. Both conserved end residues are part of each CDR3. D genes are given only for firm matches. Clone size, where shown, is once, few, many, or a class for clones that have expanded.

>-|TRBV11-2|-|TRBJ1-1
TGTGCCAGCAGCTTAGATCCGAGGAGGGACACTGAAGCTTTCTTT
CASSLDPRRDTEAFF
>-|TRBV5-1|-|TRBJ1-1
TGCGCCAGCAGCTTGGGACCGGGTCGAAACACTGAAGCTTTCTTT
CASSLGPGRNTEAFF
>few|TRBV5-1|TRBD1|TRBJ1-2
TGCGCCAGCAGCCCGGGGACAGCGCATGGCTACACCTTC
CASSPGTAHGYTF
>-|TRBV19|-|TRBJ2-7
TGTGCCAGTAGTTCCCGAGGACAAAGGGACGAGCAGTACTTC
CASSSRGQRDEQYF
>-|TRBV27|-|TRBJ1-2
TGTGCCAGCAGTTTTTTAGGAGGGCCAATTCCTAACTATGGCTACACCTTC
CASSFLGGPIPNYGYTF
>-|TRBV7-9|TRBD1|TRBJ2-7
TGTGCCAGCAGCCCAGGGGGTATGTACGAGCAGTACTTC
CASSPGGMYEQYF
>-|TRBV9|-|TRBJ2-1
TGTGCCAGCAGCGGATTCCAGGGGATTGAGCAGTTCTTC
CASSGFQGIEQFF
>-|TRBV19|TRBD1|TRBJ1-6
TGTGCCAGTAGTTCCACAGGGGGTTTAGATTCACCCCTCCACTTT
CASSSTGGLDSPLHF
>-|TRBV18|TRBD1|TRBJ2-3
TGTGCCAGCTCACCGGGGACAGGGGGCATGACAGATACGCAGTATTTT
CASSPGTGGMTDTQYF
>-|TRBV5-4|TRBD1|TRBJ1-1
TGTGCCAGCAGCTTGGGACAGGGCAGAATGAACACTGAAGCTTTCTTT
CASSLGQGRMNTEAFF
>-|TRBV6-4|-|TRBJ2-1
TGTGCCAGCAGTGACGGTTCGCGGGGCTCCTACAATGAGCAGTTCTTC
CASSDGSRGSYNEQFF